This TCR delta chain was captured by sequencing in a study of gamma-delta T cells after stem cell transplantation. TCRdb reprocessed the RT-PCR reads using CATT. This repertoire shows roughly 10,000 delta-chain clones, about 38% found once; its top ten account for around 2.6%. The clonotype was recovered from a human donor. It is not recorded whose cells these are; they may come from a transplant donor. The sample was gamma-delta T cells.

This chain's CDR3 is CACDTGYWGSRELIF. The CDR3 DNA sequence: TGTGCCTGTGACACTGGTTACTGGGGGAGCCGGGAACTCATCTTT. The V and J genes are TRDV2 and TRDJ1; TRDD3 agrees at 9 bases. From germline, CDR1 is GEAIGNYY and CDR2 EKD. This CDR3 spans 15 amino acids. V lost 1 base and J lost 9; bases outside the gene matches: 11.